This TCR beta chain was documented in a study of T cells in Graves' hyperthyroidism and ophthalmopathy. Study-level findings and limits: Blood also carried most thyroid clonotypes expanded above 0.001. The model anticipated ophthalmopathy a median around 6 months pre-onset.

TCR beta CDR3 sequences were amplified from RNA transcripts. When the TCR CDR3 underwent first-round RT-PCR, the HTBI primer set was used. TCRdb independently ran MiXCR on the multiplex PCR reads; one entry per CDR3 protein. The sample shows about 620,000 distinct CDR3 sequences, about 17% of them seen only once. Per the germline V gene, CDR1 is GTSNPN and CDR2 is SVGIG (reference sequence). V shed 1 base and J shed 0 bases, with 19 bases lying between them. CDR3 length: 18 amino acids. In this sample, this clonotype turned up a few times. Antigen unknown. The sample was blood. The genes are TRBV30 and TRBJ2-4; D remains ambiguous. The clonotype comes from a woman aged 25 to 39 with Graves' hyperthyroidism. CDR3 sequence: CAWSGSFFGILAKNIQYF. The CDR3, as DNA: TGTGCCTGGAGTGGATCTTTTTTTGGAATTCTAGCCAAAAACATTCAGTACTTC.